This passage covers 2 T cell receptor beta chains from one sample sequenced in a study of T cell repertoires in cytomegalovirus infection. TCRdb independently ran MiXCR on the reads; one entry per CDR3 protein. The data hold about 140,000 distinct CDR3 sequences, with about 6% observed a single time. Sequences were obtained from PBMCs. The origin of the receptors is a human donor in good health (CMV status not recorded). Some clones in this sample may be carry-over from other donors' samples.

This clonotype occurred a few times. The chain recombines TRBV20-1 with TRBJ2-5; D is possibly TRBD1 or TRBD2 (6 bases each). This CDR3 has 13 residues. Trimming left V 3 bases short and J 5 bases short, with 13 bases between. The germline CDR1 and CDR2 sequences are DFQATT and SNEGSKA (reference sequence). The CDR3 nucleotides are TGCAGTGCTAGTAGGGGGGTCGCGGAGACCCAGTACTTC. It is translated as CSASRGVAETQYF.

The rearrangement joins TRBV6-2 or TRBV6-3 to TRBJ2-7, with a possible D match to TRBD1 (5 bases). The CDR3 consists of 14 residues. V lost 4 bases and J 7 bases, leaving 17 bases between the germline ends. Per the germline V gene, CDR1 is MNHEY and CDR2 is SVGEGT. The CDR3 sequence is CASSSRAILWEQYF. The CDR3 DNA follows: TGTGCCAGCAGTTCCAGGGCCATCCTATGGGAGCAGTACTTC.